This T cell receptor beta chain is drawn from a study of cytomegalovirus exposure and HLA in healthy donors. General study findings and limits: Sequencing had likely introduced a cluster of highly shared sequence variants as an artifact. TCR beta chain V- and J-gene trimming was linked, in a later analysis, to a missense variant in DCLRE1C. In a later analysis, HLA-C alleles had the fewest associated TCRs, DRB1 alleles the most.

The CDR3 consists of 16 residues. Germline lookup yields CDR1 SGHRS and CDR2 YFSETQ. V shed 0 bases, J shed 0 bases, and the junction held 5 bases outside the gene matches. The PCR contained 60 Vbeta and 13 Jbeta primers. The data were produced by immunoSEQ multiplex PCR, yet TCRdb's version contains in-frame clones alone and is incomplete. The sample includes 200,000 to 250,000 clones, roughly 75% seen only once; the top ten take under 2%. A remark on this clone: The antigen remains undetermined.

The sequencing sample was made of PBMCs. The chain employs TRBV5-1 and TRBJ1-2, with TRBD1 matching 7 bases. The sequence was collected from a woman under 40 in good health and CMV-seronegative. The CDR3: CASSLVRQGTNYGYTF. The DNA for the CDR3 is TGCGCCAGCAGCTTGGTCCGACAGGGAACTAACTATGGCTACACCTTC.